This T cell receptor (beta chain) was sequenced during a study of blood T cell repertoires in COVID-19. Trimming at V came to 7 bases and at J to 2 bases, leaving 2 bases not matched to a gene. The germline V gene encodes CDR1 WSHSY and CDR2 SAAADI. The CDR3 consists of 13 residues. TCRdb's table, derived via immunoSEQ multiplex PCR, lists solely in-frame clones and lacks some. The sample contains about 190,000 clones, almost 80% of which appear only once. This clonotype was obtained from a woman aged 70-85 years with acute or convalescent COVID-19. The rearrangement uses TRBV10-2 and TRBJ1-3; 7 bases are a match to TRBD1. Sequences were obtained from peripheral blood. In DNA, the CDR3 is TGCGCCAGCAAAGGGACAGCTGGAAACACCATATATTTT. This translates into CASKGTAGNTIYF.